These 31 T cell receptor beta chains were all obtained from the same sample, sequenced in a study of cytomegalovirus exposure and HLA in healthy donors. The table came from immunoSEQ multiplex PCR; TCRdb's copy has only in-frame clones and leaves some out. Of about 160,000 clones in the sample, 75% to 90% are singletons; the top ten hold around 2.4%. The source material was PBMCs. The receptors were gathered from a young woman in good health and CMV-seronegative.

This clone was observed a few times. The chain joins TRBV6-1 to TRBJ2-3; TRBD1 aligns across 9 bases. CDR3 length: 12 amino acids. Trimming at V came to 6 bases and at J to 7 bases, leaving 2 bases not matched to a gene. Germline CDR1 MNHNS, CDR2 SASEGT. The CDR3 loop reads CASRGQGYTQYF. CDR3 coding DNA: TGTGCCAGCAGGGGACAGGGATATACGCAGTATTTT.

This rearrangement joins TRBV7-8 to TRBJ2-7; possible D gene TRBD1, 5 bases. The CDR3 contains 18 residues. Germline V gene data show CDR1 as SGHVS and CDR2 as FQNEAQ. V was cut by 3 bases and J by 6 bases, with 27 bases left in between. CDR3 sequence (DNA): TGTGCCAGCAGCTTCGTCTCGCCGGTCGAGAAGGTAGGGGCCGAGCAGTACTTC. This translates into CASSFVSPVEKVGAEQYF.

The V and J genes are TRBV5-8 and TRBJ1-1; 8 positions agree with TRBD1. J gave up 4 bases and V 2 bases, and 4 bases lay outside the gene matches. This CDR3 region has 14 residues. The germline V gene has CDR1 SGHTS and CDR2 YDEGEE. The CDR3 nucleotides read TGTGCCAGCAGCTTCAGGGGGCAGAGCACTGAAGCTTTCTTT. Translation gives CASSFRGQSTEAFF.

The chain uses TRBV5-5 and TRBJ2-7, with 7 bases identical to TRBD1. This CDR3 contains 18 residues. Germline V gene data show CDR1 as SGHKS and CDR2 as YYEKEE (reference sequence). Unmatched junction bases numbered 23, after V lost 4 bases and J lost 7 bases. In DNA, the CDR3 is TGTGCCAGCAGCCGAGAGCTACCGGGACAGACTATTAGGGGGGAGCAGTACTTC. Protein: CASSRELPGQTIRGEQYF.

The chain uses TRBV9 and TRBJ2-7, with 9 bases matching TRBD1. The V and J ends lost 3 bases and 5 bases, in that order; junction bases with no gene match: 9. Germline V lookup: CDR1 SGDLS, CDR2 YYNGEE. This CDR3 comprises 15 residues. CDR3 loop: CASSGGATGGNEQYF. CDR3 coding DNA: TGTGCCAGCAGCGGAGGGGCCACAGGGGGCAACGAGCAGTACTTC.

The rearrangement joins TRBV5-1 to TRBJ2-1; 8 bases line up with TRBD1. The CDR3 is 14 amino acids. Unmatched junction bases numbered 7, after V lost 2 bases and J lost 9 bases. CDR1 is SGHRS and CDR2 is YFSETQ in the germline V gene. The CDR3 DNA follows: TGCGCCAGCAGCTTCTCCGGGACAGGAAGTGAGCAGTTCTTC. Amino acid sequence: CASSFSGTGSEQFF.

The chain has TRBV4-1 and TRBJ2-1, with 11 bases matching TRBD2. Losses at the gene ends were 9 bases for V and 8 bases for J; bases not matched to a gene: 9. From germline, CDR1 is MGHRA and CDR2 YSYEKL. The CDR3 spans 14 residues. This CDR3 reads CASGIAGGPHEQFF. The CDR3 region has the DNA TGCGCCAGTGGGATAGCGGGGGGGCCCCATGAGCAGTTCTTC.

This chain uses TRBV15 with TRBJ2-5; D perhaps matches TRBD2 (5 bases). CDR1 and CDR2 from the germline V gene are LNHNV and YYDKDF (reference sequence). The CDR3 has 15 residues. V was cut by 0 bases and J by 5 bases, with 13 bases left in between. The chain's CDR3 is CATSRERGFGETQYF. The CDR3, as DNA: TGTGCCACCAGCAGAGAAAGAGGGTTCGGGGAGACCCAGTACTTC.

The chain links TRBV6-6 to TRBJ2-1; the match to TRBD1 covers 10 bases. The CDR3 covers 16 residues. CDR1 is MNHNY, CDR2 SVGAGI, per germline (reference sequence). After removal of 6 bases from V and 4 bases from J, the junction contained 9 bases not matched to a gene. CDR3: CASRREGTGAYNEQFF. CDR3 bases: TGTGCCAGCAGGCGAGAAGGGACAGGGGCGTACAATGAGCAGTTCTTC.

In regard to this clone: Additional DNA sequences in this sample encode the identical CDR3. The V call is TRBV2, the J call TRBJ1-1; 7 bases are shared with TRBD1. The CDR3 spans 13 residues. Germline trimming cut 9 bases from V and 0 bases from J; bases unmatched to any gene: 4. From germline, CDR1 is SNHLY and CDR2 FYNNEI. DNA for the CDR3: TGTGCCAGTTCAACAGGGGTGAACACTGAAGCTTTCTTT. Its protein is CASSTGVNTEAFF.

The CDR3 DNA reads as TGTGCCAGTAGTCGACAGGTCAGCTCCTACGAGCAGTACTTC. This sequence encodes CASSRQVSSYEQYF. The V and J genes are TRBV19 and TRBJ2-7; D is perhaps TRBD1 (6 bases). Germline CDR1 reads LNHDA; CDR2 reads SQIVND (reference sequence). This CDR3 has 14 residues. Trimming took off 5 bases at V and 0 bases at J, with 11 bases between the two ends. The full variable domain, rest sourced from reference TRBV19 and TRBJ2-7, is DGGITQSPKYLFRKEGQNVTLSCEQNLNHDAMYWYRQDPGQGLRLIYYSQIVNDFQKGDIAEGYSVSREKKESFPLTVTSAQKNPTAFYLCASSRQVSSYEQYFGPGTRLTVT.

This clone has only one observation. The genes are TRBV5-4 and TRBJ2-3; 10 bases agree with TRBD2. J lost 2 bases, V lost 1 base, and 7 bases had no gene match. The CDR3 is 17 residues long. Germline V lookup: CDR1 SGHNT, CDR2 YYREEE (reference sequence). The CDR3 DNA follows: TGTGCCAGCAGCTTGCTTTCTAGCGGGAGTCCCACAGATACGCAGTATTTT. It codes for CASSLLSSGSPTDTQYF.

This clone is a singleton in its sample. The V call is TRBV14, the J call TRBJ1-1, with a possible D match to TRBD1 (6 bases). Between the trimmed V and J ends, which lost 4 bases and 6 bases, there was a span of 12 bases. The CDR3 covers 13 residues. CDR1 and CDR2 from the germline V gene are SGHDN and FVKESK. The CDR3, as DNA: TGTGCCAGCAGCCCTTACCGACAGGCTGAAGCTTTCTTT. Encoded protein: CASSPYRQAEAFF.

This clone showed up just once. This sequence joins TRBV19 and TRBJ2-2, with TRBD2 matching over 11 bases. Per germline, CDR1 LNHDA and CDR2 SQIVND (reference sequence). J was trimmed by 7 bases and V by 11 bases; bases with no gene match: 9. The CDR3 is 14 amino acids. The CDR3 protein is CACRLAGFNGELFF. CDR3 coding DNA: TGTGCCTGTCGACTAGCGGGGTTTAACGGGGAGCTGTTTTTT.

This clone has only a few counts. The chain couples TRBV10-3 to TRBJ2-7; 7 nucleotides agree with TRBD1. CDR3 length: 16 amino acids. Germline values: CDR1 ENHRY, CDR2 SYGVKD. Trimming removed 2 bases from V and 2 bases from J; junction bases left unmatched: 9. The CDR3 is CAISEKGRDSAYEQYF. DNA of the CDR3: TGTGCCATCAGTGAGAAGGGTCGGGACAGCGCCTACGAGCAGTACTTC.

The chain uses TRBV7-9 and TRBJ1-6; unclear D gene. Germline V gene data show CDR1 as SEHNR and CDR2 as FQNEAQ (reference sequence). V was clipped by 4 bases and J by 15 bases, with 13 bases between them. The length of the CDR3 is 12 residues. Written as DNA, the CDR3 is TGTGCCAGCAGCTCGAACTGGTTGATCCTCCACTTT. As protein: CASSSNWLILHF.

The chain couples TRBV27 to TRBJ1-1; a weak D match, TRBD1 (5 bases). Between the trimmed V and J ends, which lost 0 bases and 7 bases, there was a span of 12 bases. From germline, CDR1 is MNHEY and CDR2 SMNVEV (reference sequence). The CDR3 contains 14 residues. The CDR3 loop is CASSLSTGGLEAFF. In nucleotides, the CDR3 is TGTGCCAGCAGTTTATCGACGGGGGGACTTGAAGCTTTCTTT.

The chain has TRBV4-3 and TRBJ1-1; the D is unclear. Trimming took off 0 bases at V and 5 bases at J, with 13 bases between the two ends. This CDR3 is 15 amino acids long. Germline CDR1 LGHNA, CDR2 YSLEER. The CDR3 loop is CASSQDFRAGTEAFF. The CDR3 bases are TGCGCCAGCAGCCAAGATTTTCGGGCGGGGACTGAAGCTTTCTTT.

The chain uses TRBV2 and TRBJ1-1; no reliable D call. This CDR3 has 10 amino acids. CDR1 is SNHLY, CDR2 FYNNEI, per germline. Trimming removed 10 bases at V and 6 bases at J, with 9 bases between. The CDR3 nucleotides read TGTGCCACAATAGTGTCTGAAGCTTTCTTT. Protein: CATIVSEAFF. The whole variable domain, remainder taken from reference TRBV2 and TRBJ1-1, is EPEVTQTPSHQVTQMGQEVILRCVPISNHLYFYWYRQILGQKVEFLVSFYNNEISEKSEIFDDQFSVERPDGSNFTLKIRSTKLEDSAMYFCATIVSEAFFGQGTRLTVV.

This clone has only one observation. V is TRBV18 and J is TRBJ2-7, with TRBD1 matching 9 bases. Germline V gene lookup returns CDR1 KGHSH and CDR2 LQKENI. J was trimmed by 4 bases and V by 0 bases; bases with no gene match: 10. This CDR3 is built from 17 residues. CDR3 amino acids: CASSPPGSGTGRYEQYF. DNA for the CDR3: TGTGCCAGCTCACCACCTGGATCCGGGACAGGGAGATACGAGCAGTACTTC.

J is TRBJ2-2 and V is TRBV19, with a tentative D call TRBD2 (7 bases). There are 14 residues in the CDR3. V was cut by 6 bases and J by 6 bases, with 14 bases left in between. Germline V gene sequence: CDR1 LNHDA, CDR2 SQIVND (reference sequence). In DNA, the CDR3 is TGTGCCAGTAGCCAGGGGCGGGGGTCCGGGGAGCTGTTTTTT. This gives the protein CASSQGRGSGELFF.

The chain links TRBV7-9 to TRBJ2-6; D not certain. From germline, CDR1 is SEHNR and CDR2 FQNEAQ (reference sequence). V lost 1 base to trimming and J lost 0 bases, with 13 bases between them. This CDR3 is 18 amino acids long. This CDR3 is CASSLGQSVSSGANVLTF. The CDR3 bases are TGTGCCAGCAGCTTAGGGCAGAGCGTATCCTCTGGGGCCAACGTCCTGACTTTC.

V usage is TRBV4-3 and J usage is TRBJ2-7, with 7 bases lining up with TRBD2. CDR1 and CDR2 from the germline V gene are LGHNA and YSLEER. The CDR3 is made up of 13 amino acids. V was pared by 4 bases and J by 4 bases, with 4 bases of the junction left unmatched. The CDR3 region has the DNA TGCGCCAGCAGCCTGGGGGGGACGTACGAGCAGTACTTC. Its protein product is CASSLGGTYEQYF.

This clone has only one observation. The CDR3 DNA reads as TGCGCCGGAGGGGCTCCGCTAAAACTACCCTACGAGCAGTACTTC. Translating gives CAGGAPLKLPYEQYF. The genes are TRBV4-3 and TRBJ2-7; TRBD2 is a possible D gene (6 bases). V was pared by 11 bases and J by 2 bases, with 22 bases between. The CDR3 runs to 15 residues. Germline CDR1 is LGHNA and CDR2 is YSLEER.

This clone was recorded a few times. For the CDR3, the DNA is TGTGCCAGTACGAAGCAGGCACACTATGGCTACACCTTC. Its translation: CASTKQAHYGYTF. The V and J genes are TRBV19 and TRBJ1-2; the D is unclear. Germline V lookup: CDR1 LNHDA, CDR2 SQIVND (reference sequence). V lost 7 bases and J lost 3, with 12 bases in between. The CDR3 consists of 13 residues.

The V and J genes are TRBV4-1 and TRBJ1-2, with D possibly being TRBD1 (5 bases). The ends were cut back, 8 bases at V and 5 bases at J, with 18 bases in the middle. Germline lookup yields CDR1 MGHRA and CDR2 YSYEKL. CDR3 length: 14 residues. The CDR3 nucleotides are TGCGCCAGCCGAGACGTCGGGGGAGAGTATGGCTACACCTTC. Its protein is CASRDVGGEYGYTF.

The chain joins TRBV20-1 to TRBJ1-2, with D uncertain. Trimming pared 0 bases from V and 8 bases from J, leaving 7 bases between. Germline CDR1 is DFQATT and CDR2 is SNEGSKA (reference sequence). The CDR3 has 11 residues. CDR3 bases: TGCAGTGCTAGAGAACGAGCGGGCTACACCTTC. As protein: CSARERAGYTF.

This chain connects TRBV6-6 to TRBJ2-1, with D unresolved. Germline V gene data show CDR1 as MNHNY and CDR2 as SVGAGI (reference sequence). This CDR3 is built from 13 residues. V was trimmed by 1 base and J by 7 bases, leaving 8 bases between them. CDR3 nucleotide sequence: TGTGCCAGCAGTTACTTTATGCGAAATGAGCAGTTCTTC. Encoded protein: CASSYFMRNEQFF.

The chain joins TRBV27 to TRBJ1-5, with 7 bases aligning to TRBD1. The CDR3 sequence is 13 residues long. Germline assignment: CDR1 MNHEY and CDR2 SMNVEV (reference sequence). Germline trimming cut 8 bases from V and 6 bases from J; bases unmatched to any gene: 7. CDR3 sequence reads: CASQGGSGQPQHF. CDR3 coding DNA: TGTGCCAGCCAGGGGGGTTCAGGTCAGCCCCAGCATTTT.

V gene TRBV5-1 combines with J gene TRBJ2-3, with TRBD1 identical over 7 bases. There are 15 residues in the CDR3. The germline V gene has CDR1 SGHRS and CDR2 YFSETQ. J lost 2 bases, V lost 3 bases, and 6 bases had no gene match. CDR3 nucleotide sequence: TGCGCCAGCAGCTACGACAGGGAAGACACAGATACGCAGTATTTT. It specifies CASSYDREDTDTQYF.

This rearrangement joins TRBV9 to TRBJ2-3; 9 bases match TRBD2. The junction had 7 bases not matched to a gene; V was cut back by 7 bases and J by 1 base. Germline values: CDR1 SGDLS, CDR2 YYNGEE. This CDR3 has 15 residues. In nucleotides, the CDR3 is TGTGCCAGCGCTATAGCGGGGGCCCGCACAGATACGCAGTATTTT. Translation gives CASAIAGARTDTQYF.